Sequencing of this TCR beta chain was carried out in a study of T cell responses to AZD1222 COVID-19 vaccine. Here immunoSEQ multiplex PCR was the method, and the copy in TCRdb shows in-frame clones only, minus some. The table lists over 150,000 clones, roughly 87% of them singletons. The germline gives CDR1 MDHEN, CDR2 SYDVKM. Between the trimmed V and J ends, which lost 6 bases and 9 bases, there was a span of 20 bases. This CDR3 comprises 14 residues. This chain uses TRBV28 with TRBJ2-5, with a tentative D call TRBD1 (5 bases). The starting material was peripheral blood, obtained on day 0 of AZD1222 vaccination. The sequence came from an adult in good health. CDR3 nucleotide sequence: TGTGCCAGCAGCCACGTGGCAGGCCAAGGGGCCCAGTACTTC. Protein: CASSHVAGQGAQYF.